This TCR beta chain was recorded in a study of cytomegalovirus exposure and HLA in healthy donors (dated by TCRdb to 2016 to 2017). Concerning the study at large: An earlier analysis of around 600 of the donors reported about 250 Gb of sequence data and some 120 million unique TCR beta sequences from 150 million to 200 million T cells. The study combined high-throughput TCR immunosequencing, statistical association of individual TCRs with disease status, and machine learning to predict cytomegalovirus infection status. Using immunosequencing, the study profiled T cell repertoires from 666 subjects and related those repertoires to cytomegalovirus serostatus. Because of strong linkage in the cohort, four or five DR-DQ haplotypes were treated as single units for association and clustering. In an earlier analysis of 550 to 700 of the donors, high-throughput TCR beta sequencing was used to judge whether each TCR beta V gene segment behaved as functional or pseudogenic. A later genetic analysis used genome-wide SNP genotypes for about 55% of the 666 donors, treating that subset as a discovery cohort. Rather than using new phenotypic data, the later analysis identified candidate immune exposures from TCR beta sequences and from how often those sequences occurred across donors. Both class I and class II loci were covered by HLA typing, at four-digit resolution. In addition to the first cohort of 666 subjects, a separate validation cohort of 130 or so different subjects was used. The number of typed donors differed by locus: roughly 629-640 for A, B, C, DRB1 and DQB1; approximately 540 for DQA1; approximately 600 for DPA1; and around 470 for DPB1. The aim of the study was to test whether cataloging public T cell receptors could identify signatures of past pathogen exposure. A later analysis re-analyzed previously published TCR beta repertoires from 666 donors and added high-resolution HLA genotyping to study TCR occurrence patterns. Donor age, sex, ethnicity and CMV serostatus were compiled together with the repertoire data. All discovery cohort repertoires had been generated using a single sequencing platform. Of the roughly 410 genotyped donors, 65% to 90% were placed in the genetic ancestry cluster associated with self-reported Caucasian donors. Roughly 300 gigabases of sequencing data and 80 million or so unique TCR sequences were included in an early release covering 550 to 800 HLA-typed donors. Among 398 genotyped donors of the cohort, an average of roughly 230,000 unique TCR beta nucleotide sequences was sequenced per donor, of which roughly 17% were non-productive. The study at large found these results: According to the authors, the approach could potentially be generalized to other disease states and immunological phenotypes. Compared with the approximately 670-donor mean, donors in an Asian-associated ancestry cluster had fewer N-insertions in productive TCRs, according to a later genetic analysis. In a later analysis, some 17,000 TCR beta sequences were associated with specific HLA alleles at a false discovery rate of 0.05. In a later analysis, the rate of TCR association differed among HLA loci, with DRB1 alleles having the most associated TCRs and HLA-C alleles having the fewest. HLA typing was unavailable for some donors at each locus, so association tests used only the typed subset. A later genetic analysis associated a missense DCLRE1C variant with V-gene and J-gene trimming of TCR beta chains, and an independent cohort replicated the association. The study gave a list of about 170 TCR beta chains associated with cytomegalovirus. Correlated functional status among segregating V segments might be attributable to linkage disequilibrium, but an unknown experimental factor could not be ruled out. The presence/absence analyses assumed that sequencing depth was roughly uniform across donors, and that assumption may not be true. According to a later analysis, most CMV-associated TCR beta chains appeared to be HLA-restricted, and the HLA associations seemed to be driven largely by CMV exposure. Assigning TCR associations to individual alleles was difficult when HLA alleles, especially DR and DQ, strongly co-occurred. Cytomegalovirus status was reported to be diagnosed by the classifier with high specificity and sensitivity in both the original and validation cohorts. In this cohort, only TCR beta chains were sequenced, and detectable features were limited by the absence of alpha or paired-chain data. Some IMGT-functional V segments, including TRBV6-2 and TRBV6-3, could not be told apart with the 87-base-pair reads, so those segments were excluded. CMV serostatus was the only immune exposure information available for the cohort. In an earlier analysis of approximately 590 of the donors, most TCR beta V segments were observed in productive rearrangements about 90% or about 30% of the time, broadly matching IMGT annotations. Because counts were too low, 15 or so rarely observed V segments, including chromosome 9 orphons, were excluded from the earlier analysis of around 640 of the donors. According to a later analysis, parvovirus B19, influenza, CMV and Epstein-Barr virus appeared linked to several top co-occurrence clusters. Most TCR sequences were observed very rarely across donors, whereas some public TCRs were present in many individuals. Three of the identified cytomegalovirus-associated TCR beta chains were confirmed in vitro to be specific for cytomegalovirus antigens. A further reported finding was that TCR beta sequences accurately predicted the HLA-A and HLA-B alleles for most subjects in the first cohort. A cluster of highly shared sequence variants was judged likely to be a technical artifact of the sequencing pipeline. A later analysis found that HLA-associated TCR beta chains were more clonally expanded and had lower generation probabilities than equally common non-associated chains.

The cohort was made up of approximately 670 healthy bone marrow donors. Cohort members were all nominally healthy when sampled, although unrecorded immune exposures were likely present. The donor was CMV seronegative and belonged to the group of 350 or so seronegative cohort members. Each donor provided a peripheral blood sample, and peripheral blood mononuclear cells were used for TCR beta sequencing. Genomic DNA extraction from the blood cell samples was performed with the Qiagen DNeasy Blood Extraction Kit. This clone was seen a few times. Its cognate antigen has yet to be identified. No qualities accompany the bases; no much larger clone lies one base away. The method behind the library was the immunoSEQ multiplex PCR assay. A mixture of 60 forward primers for TCR Vbeta segments and 13 reverse primers for TCR Jbeta segments was used in the multiplex PCR. The CDR3 region of rearranged TCR beta genes was amplified from genomic DNA with a multiplex PCR assay. On the Illumina HiSeq System, the amplified TCR beta libraries were sequenced as 87-base-pair reads. Under the source paper's analysis protocol: In a later analysis, around 80 million unique TCR beta chains were counted across the approximately 670 repertoires, and roughly 10 million of these chains were shared by at least two donors. A nearest-neighbor algorithm error-corrected the raw reads and collapsed the reads into unique sequences, merging closely related sequences to remove PCR and sequencing errors. Alignment of CDR3 sequences to IMGT reference sequences was used to assign V, D and J gene segments. For a sequence to be retained, a match of at least six nucleotides to both a V gene segment and a J gene segment was required. A rearrangement counted as productive if the CDR3 had no stop codons and remained in frame with V and J, and every other rearrangement counted as non-productive. Following IMGT convention, CDR3 was defined as the stretch from the second conserved V-encoded cysteine to the conserved J-encoded phenylalanine. The earlier analysis of about 530 of the donors excluded any sequence lacking an unambiguous match to a single V gene segment. In an earlier analysis of 587 of the donors, V segments were called functional above 56.7% productive rearrangements and were called segregating when the between-donor standard deviation exceeded 5%. To diagnose cytomegalovirus status from the catalog of TCR beta chain sequences, a statistical classification framework was built. In a later analysis, TCR nucleotide sequences were compared against IMGT/GENE-DB human TR gene sequences so that V and J genes could be assigned. A later analysis assigned CDR3 sequences and most-parsimonious VDJ recombination scenarios with the TCRdist pipeline. A later analysis defined each TCR beta chain by its CDR3 amino acid sequence plus V-gene family, and excluded reads lacking a unique V-gene family. As a way to deal with suspected cross-contamination and a sequencing artifact, a later analysis dropped under 600 nucleotide sequences that were highly shared and had low generation probability. For each public chain, a later analysis derived a clonal expansion index from normalized ranks of inferred template counts within each repertoire. A later analysis computed generation probabilities with a VDJ recombination model fitted to out-of-frame rearrangements, and checked the results against IGoR. A later analysis scored TCR-TCR, TCR-HLA and TCR-CMV co-occurrence with hypergeometric tests, applying a repertoire-size bias correction to TCR pairs. False discovery rates were estimated in a later analysis by permuting HLA or CMV assignments 20 times. In a later analysis, co-occurring TCRs were grouped with DBSCAN, and TCRdist sequence similarity was added when clustering was performed within HLA-allele-positive subsets. Repertoires with fewer than 30,000 or more than 120,000 public chains, plus five repertoires with anomalous nucleotide sharing, were excluded from co-occurrence clustering. TCRdb's version of the immuneACCESS table is confined to in-frame rearrangements and falls short of the full clone set. An unresolved V gene accounts for under half of the shortfall where checked; the remainder is of unknown origin. D and trimming were read from the DNA, whereas the V and J calls and clone size are those reported in that table. Counted in this sample were over 80,000 clones; roughly 73% of them appeared once. In total, the top ten clones hold less than 4.5% of the sample.

The CDR3, cysteine through phenylalanine, is 14 amino acids long. The kept DNA is CDR3 alone, 42 bases in frame from the first base. CDR1 and CDR2, looked up from the germline V gene, are KGHSH and LQKENI. V loses 3 bases, J loses 3 bases, and the germline ends lie 11 bases apart. Sequenced sample: PBMCs. This TCR was sampled from a man between 40 and 49 years old in good health and CMV-seronegative. The sequence joins TRBV18 to TRBJ1-2; tentative D gene TRBD1, with 6 bases matching. In nucleotides, the sequence is TGTGCCAGCTCACCTAACAGGGCGGACTATGGCTACACCTTC. This sequence encodes CASSPNRADYGYTF.